Each of the 31 T cell receptor beta chains below was sequenced from the same sample in a study of shared clonotypes between healthy human individuals. The repertoire was sequenced with immunoSEQ multiplex PCR; TCRdb's copy has only in-frame clones and lacks some. Of more than 2,000,000 clones listed, more than 90% were seen once; the top ten hold around 0.14%. The source material was naive CD4+ T cells sorted from blood. Subset meaning: CD45RA+ positively selected. Every receptor here comes from a young man in good health.

V is TRBV5-1 and J is TRBJ1-2, with D perhaps matching TRBD1 (5 bases). The CDR3 is 15 residues long. Germline values: CDR1 SGHRS, CDR2 YFSETQ. V lost 4 bases to trimming and J lost 0 bases, with 13 bases between them. In DNA form, the CDR3 reads TGCGCCAGCAGCGAGCAGGGAGGTTCTAACTATGGCTACACCTTC. The encoded protein is CASSEQGGSNYGYTF.

V and J are TRBV7-9 and TRBJ1-1; the match to TRBD1 covers 10 bases. The CDR3 is 16 amino acids. Germline loops: CDR1 SEHNR, CDR2 FQNEAQ (reference sequence). V dropped 5 bases and J dropped 5; count of bases not matched to a gene: 11. For the CDR3, the DNA is TGTGCCAGCAGCCGTAGCCGGGACAGGGGTGGGACTGAAGCTTTCTTT. Translating it yields CASSRSRDRGGTEAFF.

The rearrangement links TRBV5-1 to TRBJ1-4, with no clear D. Trimming took off 0 bases at V and 0 bases at J, with 9 bases between the two ends. Germline V gene sequence: CDR1 SGHRS, CDR2 YFSETQ. The CDR3 extends over 16 amino acids. CDR3 region: CASSLGLQSTNEKLFF. The CDR3 bases are TGCGCCAGCAGCTTGGGTTTACAGTCAACTAATGAAAAACTGTTTTTT.

The gene calls are TRBV6-6 and TRBJ2-7; D is ambiguous. The V end lost 7 bases, the J end lost 0 bases, and 10 bases lay between the germline ends. The CDR3 length is 13 residues. Germline V gene data show CDR1 as MNHNY and CDR2 as SVGAGI (reference sequence). In DNA form, the CDR3 reads TGTGCCAGCAAAAGAGACGGCTCCTACGAGCAGTACTTC. Its translation: CASKRDGSYEQYF.

The gene calls are TRBV7-3 and TRBJ2-3; D ambiguous. This CDR3 region has 16 residues. V was cut by 4 bases and J by 2 bases, with 16 bases left in between. Germline V lookup: CDR1 SGHTA, CDR2 FQGTGA. The CDR3 DNA sequence: TGTGCCAGCAGCTCCCAGCCTGGGCCCCCCACAGATACGCAGTATTTT. It is translated as CASSSQPGPPTDTQYF.

The chain has TRBV4-3 and TRBJ2-6; 8 bases map to TRBD1. Germline V gene lookup returns CDR1 LGHNA and CDR2 YSLEER. The V and J ends lost 4 bases and 0 bases, in that order; junction bases with no gene match: 8. The CDR3 extends over 18 amino acids. The CDR3 DNA follows: TGCGCCAGCAGCCTAAGCGGACAGGGTCTCTCTGGGGCCAACGTCCTGACTTTC. This codes for CASSLSGQGLSGANVLTF.

V and J are TRBV6-1 and TRBJ1-1, with D uncertain. This CDR3 contains 13 residues. Germline assignment: CDR1 MNHNS and CDR2 SASEGT. V was trimmed by 2 bases and J by 8 bases, leaving 12 bases between them. This CDR3 reads CASSEMISREAFF. The DNA of the CDR3 is TGTGCCAGCAGTGAAATGATTAGCAGGGAAGCTTTCTTT.

The chain has TRBV15 and TRBJ2-6; a possible D gene is TRBD1 (6 bases). Trimming left V 1 base short and J 2 bases short, with 6 bases between. CDR3 length: 15 amino acids. Germline CDR1 reads LNHNV; CDR2 reads YYDKDF (reference sequence). CDR3: CATSRAGAGANVLTF. In DNA form, the CDR3 reads TGTGCCACCAGCAGAGCAGGGGCTGGGGCCAACGTCCTGACTTTC.

The chain couples TRBV5-6 to TRBJ1-1; D not certain. The length of the CDR3 is 15 residues. Trimming cost V 3 bases and J 0 bases, with 12 bases left between them. Germline CDR1 reads SGHDT; CDR2 reads YYEEEE. CDR3 coding DNA: TGTGCCAGCAGCTACGGACGTAGGTTGAACACTGAAGCTTTCTTT. This encodes CASSYGRRLNTEAFF.

Details on this clone: This sample also contains other DNA sequences that code for the same CDR3. The rearrangement joins TRBV30 to TRBJ1-4; 7 bases agree with TRBD1. CDR1 and CDR2 (germline): GTSNPN, SVGIG (reference sequence). Trimming at V came to 2 bases and at J to 7 bases, leaving 4 bases not matched to a gene. There are 13 residues in the CDR3. The CDR3 spells CAWSRQGREKLFF. The DNA for the CDR3 is TGTGCCTGGAGTAGACAGGGACGTGAAAAACTGTTTTTT.

This chain joins TRBV6-6 and TRBJ2-1; 7 nucleotides agree with TRBD1. The germline V gene encodes CDR1 MNHNY and CDR2 SVGAGI (reference sequence). CDR3 length: 15 residues. With 5 bases clipped from V and 10 bases from J, the junction kept 14 bases outside the gene matches. CDR3 loop: CASSHQPRQGVEQFF. CDR3 coding DNA: TGTGCCAGCAGTCACCAACCACGACAGGGTGTGGAGCAGTTCTTC.

As DNA, the CDR3 is TGTGCCAGCAGTGCCCTCCCCGGGGAGCTGTTTTTT. Translating it yields CASSALPGELFF. The chain links TRBV6-4 to TRBJ2-2; D is undetermined. Trimming pared 4 bases from V and 6 bases from J, leaving 6 bases between. This CDR3 region has 12 residues. Germline V lookup: CDR1 MRHNA, CDR2 SNTAGT.

The chain combines TRBV5-4 with TRBJ1-4; D remains ambiguous. V was shortened by 0 bases and J by 3 bases, with 6 bases between the two germline ends. Germline V gene data show CDR1 as SGHNT and CDR2 as YYREEE (reference sequence). This CDR3 region has 14 residues. The CDR3: CASSLEAANEKLFF. The CDR3 DNA reads as TGTGCCAGCAGCTTGGAAGCAGCTAATGAAAAACTGTTTTTT.

Here the CDR3 reads CASSPELALVVSDTQYF. CDR3 sequence (DNA): TGTGCCAGCTCACCGGAACTAGCGTTGGTTGTCTCAGATACGCAGTATTTT. The chain links TRBV18 to TRBJ2-3, with 7 bases aligning to TRBD2. Losses at the gene ends were 3 bases for V and 4 bases for J; bases not matched to a gene: 13. Germline values: CDR1 KGHSH, CDR2 LQKENI. The CDR3 is made up of 17 amino acids. Using reference TRBV18 and TRBJ2-3 for the parts outside the CDR3, the full variable domain is NAGVMQNPRHLVRRRGQEARLRCSPMKGHSHVYWYRQLPEEGLKFMVYLQKENIIDESGMPKERFSAEFPKEGPSILRIQQVVRGDSAAYFCASSPELALVVSDTQYFGPGTRLTVL.

The genes are TRBV5-6 and TRBJ2-5, with D possibly TRBD1 on 6 matching bases. The V gene lost 1 base and the J gene lost 6 bases, with 13 bases spanning the gap. CDR1 is SGHDT, CDR2 YYEEEE, per germline. This CDR3 has 14 amino acids. The CDR3, as DNA: TGTGCCAGCAGCTTGCCCACAGGGTTACAGACCCAGTACTTC. Its protein product is CASSLPTGLQTQYF.

Only one count was recorded for this clone. V is TRBV30 and J is TRBJ2-5; D unclear. The J call may be faulty, since TRBJ2-7 better matches the DNA end. Looked up from germline, CDR1 is GTSNPN and CDR2 is SVGIG (reference sequence). The CDR3 contains 12 residues. CDR3 sequence reads: CAWSATAYEQYF. The CDR3 nucleotides are TGTGCCTGGAGTGCTACAGCCTACGAGCAGTACTTC.

This clone was seen a single time. The chain links TRBV4-3 to TRBJ2-6; a possible D gene is TRBD2 (6 bases). CDR3 size: 16 residues. Germline V gives CDR1 LGHNA, CDR2 YSLEER. Trimming removed 2 bases at V and 2 bases at J, with 10 bases between. In nucleotides, the CDR3 is TGCGCCAGCAGCCAATTTGCGGGGACTGGGGCCAACGTCCTGACTTTC. Protein: CASSQFAGTGANVLTF.

This sequence joins TRBV30 and TRBJ1-6; TRBD1 agrees at 7 bases. The CDR3 is 19 residues long. CDR1 GTSNPN and CDR2 SVGIG come from the germline V gene (reference sequence). Unmatched junction bases numbered 17, after V lost 4 bases and J lost 2 bases. CDR3 region: CAWTPTGKTKIPYNSPLHF. The CDR3 DNA is TGTGCCTGGACCCCGACAGGGAAAACGAAAATCCCCTATAATTCACCCCTCCACTTT.

As concerns this clone: Other DNA sequences from this sample encode an identical CDR3 as well. The V gene is TRBV2, the J gene TRBJ2-7; no firm D call. Germline lookup yields CDR1 SNHLY and CDR2 FYNNEI. The CDR3 runs to 11 residues. Trimming removed 5 bases from V and 3 bases from J, with 5 bases in between. The CDR3 is CASSYSYEQYF. The CDR3 DNA sequence: TGTGCCAGCAGTTACAGCTACGAGCAGTACTTC.

This rearrangement joins TRBV7-2 to TRBJ1-2; D is undetermined. This CDR3 is 15 amino acids long. The germline V and J ends were trimmed by 1 base and 8 bases, with 17 bases remaining between them. CDR1 SGHTA and CDR2 FQGNSA come from the germline V gene. The DNA for the CDR3 is TGTGCCAGCAGCTTAGTCGGTGTCGGGGTATTCGGCTACACCTTC. Encoded protein: CASSLVGVGVFGYTF.

V gene TRBV29-1 combines with J gene TRBJ2-1, with D possibly TRBD1 on 9 matching bases. This CDR3 is 18 amino acids long. Germline CDR1 and CDR2: SQVTM and ANQGSEA. V was clipped by 6 bases and J by 2 bases, with 26 bases between them. The CDR3: CSVRDRAKAGAAYNEQFF. The CDR3 DNA sequence: TGCAGCGTGAGGGACAGGGCCAAAGCGGGAGCGGCCTACAATGAGCAGTTCTTC.

The chain recombines TRBV28 with TRBJ1-3; D remains unclear. Germline V gene data show CDR1 as MDHEN and CDR2 as SYDVKM. The CDR3 is made up of 14 amino acids. V was pared by 4 bases and J by 0 bases, with 7 bases between. CDR3 DNA: TGTGCCAGCAGTTGGGCCCTCTCTGGAAACACCATATATTTT. Protein: CASSWALSGNTIYF.

The chain carries TRBV25-1 and TRBJ2-1; no definite D call. CDR1 MGHDK and CDR2 SYGVNS come from the germline V gene. The V end lost 1 base, the J end lost 11 bases, and 9 bases lay between the germline ends. This CDR3 is built from 12 residues. CDR3 amino acids: CASSELGLKQFF. The DNA for the CDR3 is TGTGCCAGCAGTGAATTGGGGTTAAAGCAGTTCTTC.

This clone has just one count. V gene TRBV7-9 combines with J gene TRBJ2-7; 9 nucleotides agree with TRBD2. Losses at the gene ends were 4 bases for V and 1 base for J; bases not matched to a gene: 2. CDR3 length equals 14 residues. Looked up from germline, CDR1 is SEHNR and CDR2 is FQNEAQ (reference sequence). In DNA form, the CDR3 reads TGTGCCAGCAGCTCACTAGCGGGTTCCTACGAGCAGTACTTC. Amino acid sequence: CASSSLAGSYEQYF.

The chain has TRBV6-5 and TRBJ1-2; D possibly corresponds to TRBD1 (6 bases). Germline CDR1 reads MNHEY; CDR2 reads SVGAGI. With 8 bases removed from V and 2 bases from J, the gap between germline ends came to 18 bases. The CDR3 sequence is 15 residues long. The DNA for the CDR3 is TGTGCCAGCCTCGCAGGCCCTACAGGGAACTATGGCTACACCTTC. Its translation is CASLAGPTGNYGYTF.

This clone was picked up one time. This chain connects TRBV27 to TRBJ2-3; D gene uncertain. Germline V gives CDR1 MNHEY, CDR2 SMNVEV (reference sequence). The CDR3 has 13 residues. Trimming pared 7 bases from V and 7 bases from J, leaving 15 bases between. CDR3 coding DNA: TGTGCCAGCAAGGAATTAGGACGGTATACGCAGTATTTT. Protein: CASKELGRYTQYF.

The gene calls are TRBV27 and TRBJ2-7; 7 nucleotides agree with TRBD2. CDR1 is MNHEY and CDR2 is SMNVEV in the germline V gene (reference sequence). There are 15 residues in the CDR3. V was pared by 0 bases and J by 3 bases, with 5 bases of the junction left unmatched. Here the CDR3 reads CASSLSGGANYEQYF. CDR3 in DNA: TGTGCCAGCAGTTTATCGGGAGGGGCCAACTACGAGCAGTACTTC.

This sequence joins TRBV5-4 and TRBJ2-2, with D possibly being TRBD1 (6 bases). The CDR3 is made up of 15 amino acids. Trimming shortened V by 1 base and J by 2 bases, and 9 bases separated the two germline ends. Germline V gene data show CDR1 as SGHNT and CDR2 as YYREEE (reference sequence). CDR3 loop: CASSLRTDNTGELFF. CDR3 DNA sequence: TGTGCCAGCAGCTTGAGGACAGACAACACCGGGGAGCTGTTTTTT.

The rearrangement joins TRBV2 to TRBJ2-3; 11 nucleotides align to TRBD2. Germline values: CDR1 SNHLY, CDR2 FYNNEI. Unmatched junction bases numbered 15, after V lost 7 bases and J lost 3 bases. The length of the CDR3 is 18 residues. The CDR3 protein is CASIIRGTSGPRTDTQYF. The CDR3 DNA sequence: TGTGCCAGCATCATTAGGGGGACTAGCGGCCCAAGGACAGATACGCAGTATTTT.

The V and J genes are TRBV5-4 and TRBJ1-1; D is ambiguous. The CDR3 is made up of 15 amino acids. Trimming shortened V by 2 bases and J by 0 bases, and 11 bases separated the two germline ends. Per the germline V gene, CDR1 is SGHNT and CDR2 is YYREEE (reference sequence). The CDR3, as DNA: TGTGCCAGCAGCTTAGACAAGAACATGAACACTGAAGCTTTCTTT. This codes for CASSLDKNMNTEAFF.

The rearrangement uses TRBV7-2 and TRBJ2-7; perhaps TRBD2 as D (6 bases). The CDR3 runs to 14 residues. V was trimmed by 5 bases and J by 6 bases, leaving 17 bases between them. CDR1 SGHTA and CDR2 FQGNSA come from the germline V gene. The CDR3 here is CASSPSGVYGEQYF. The CDR3 DNA follows: TGTGCCAGCAGCCCCTCGGGGGTATACGGCGAGCAGTACTTC.